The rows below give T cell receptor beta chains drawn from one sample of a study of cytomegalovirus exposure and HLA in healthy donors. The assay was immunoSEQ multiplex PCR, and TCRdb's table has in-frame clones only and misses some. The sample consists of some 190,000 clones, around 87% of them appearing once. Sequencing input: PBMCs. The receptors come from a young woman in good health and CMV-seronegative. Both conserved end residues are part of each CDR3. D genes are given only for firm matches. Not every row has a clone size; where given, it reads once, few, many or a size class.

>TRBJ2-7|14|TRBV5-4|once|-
TGTGCCAGCAGCTCGGACAGCTCTATTTACGAGCAGTACTTC
CASSSDSSIYEQYF
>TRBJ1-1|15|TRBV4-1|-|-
TGCGCCAGCAGCCAGCAGGGTTCGCCGAACACTGAAGCTTTCTTT
CASSQQGSPNTEAFF
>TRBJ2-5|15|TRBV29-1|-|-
TGCAGCGTTGAGAGGACCGGGGGGCACCAAGAGACCCAGTACTTC
CSVERTGGHQETQYF
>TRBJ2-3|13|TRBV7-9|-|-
TGTGCCAGCAGCTCCCCCGGGATTAATACGCAGTATTTT
CASSSPGINTQYF
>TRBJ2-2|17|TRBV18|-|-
TGTGCCAGCTCACCGCAACGCTCCACCGGGAACACCGGTGAGCTGTTTTTT
CASSPQRSTGNTGELFF
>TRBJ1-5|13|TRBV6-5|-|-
TGTGCCAGCAGTTTGGACGGGGATCAGCCCCAGCATTTT
CASSLDGDQPQHF
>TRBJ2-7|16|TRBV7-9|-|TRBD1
TGTGCCAGCAGCTTAGCGGAGGGACAGGGCTCCTACGAGCAGTACTTC
CASSLAEGQGSYEQYF
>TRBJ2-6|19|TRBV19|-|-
TGTGCCAGTAGTACCCCCGGGGGGCCCGCCCTCTCTGGGGCCAACGTCCTGACTTTC
CASSTPGGPALSGANVLTF
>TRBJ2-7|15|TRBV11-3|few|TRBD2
TGTGCCAGCAGCTTAGAGGGACTAGCGGCTTACGAGCAGTACTTC
CASSLEGLAAYEQYF
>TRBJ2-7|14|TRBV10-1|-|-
TGCGCCAGCAGTCCTCCGCTACGGTTCTACGAGCAGTACTTC
CASSPPLRFYEQYF
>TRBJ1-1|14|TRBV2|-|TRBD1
TGTGCCAGCGGCTCGACAGGGGGGTGGACTGAAGCTTTCTTT
CASGSTGGWTEAFF
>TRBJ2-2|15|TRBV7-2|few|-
TGTGCCAGCAGCCCAGGCCGGTCGGACACCGGGGAGCTGTTTTTT
CASSPGRSDTGELFF
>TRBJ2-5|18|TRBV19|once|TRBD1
TGTGCCACCACGATCCTTTCCACGGGACAGGCGATGGGTGAGACCCAGTACTTC
CATTILSTGQAMGETQYF
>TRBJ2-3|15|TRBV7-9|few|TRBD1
TGTGCCAGCACGGGGTGGCAGGGGGACGCAGATACGCAGTATTTT
CASTGWQGDADTQYF
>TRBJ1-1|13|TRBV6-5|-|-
TGTGCCAGCAGTTACTACTGGAACACTGAAGCTTTCTTT
CASSYYWNTEAFF
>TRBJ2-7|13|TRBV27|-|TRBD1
TGTGCCAGCACTGGGACAGGCCGCTACGAGCAGTACTTC
CASTGTGRYEQYF
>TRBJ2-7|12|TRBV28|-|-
TGTGCCTCCGGGATCAACTCCTACGAGCAGTACTTC
CASGINSYEQYF
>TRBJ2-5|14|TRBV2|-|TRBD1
TGTGCCAGCAGGAAAGACAGTGCCCAGGGGGCCCAGTACTTC
CASRKDSAQGAQYF
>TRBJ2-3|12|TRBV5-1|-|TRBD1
TGCGCCAGCCGACAGGGAGCAGATACGCAGTATTTT
CASRQGADTQYF
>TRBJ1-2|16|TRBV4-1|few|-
TGCGCCAGCAGCCAAGAGGTGGGGCTCGCCGACTATGGCTACACCTTC
CASSQEVGLADYGYTF
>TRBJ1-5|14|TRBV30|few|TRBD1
TGTGCCTGGAGTGCGGGACAGGGCGATCAGCCCCAGCATTTT
CAWSAGQGDQPQHF
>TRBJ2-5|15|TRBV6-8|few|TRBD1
TGTGCCAGCAGACCCGACAGGGGGCAGGGAGAGACCCAGTACTTC
CASRPDRGQGETQYF
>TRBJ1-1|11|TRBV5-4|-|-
TGTGCCAGCAGCGTGGGGACAGAAGCTTTCTTT
CASSVGTEAFF
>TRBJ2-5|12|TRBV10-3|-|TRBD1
TGTGCCATCGGGGACAGAGAGGAGACCCAGTACTTC
CAIGDREETQYF
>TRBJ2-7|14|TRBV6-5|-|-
TGTGCCAGCAGTTACTGGCAGGGTTCGTACGAGCAGTACTTC
CASSYWQGSYEQYF
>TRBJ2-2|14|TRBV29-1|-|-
TGCAGCGTTGGGGACAAGGCGAACACCGGGGAGCTGTTTTTT
CSVGDKANTGELFF
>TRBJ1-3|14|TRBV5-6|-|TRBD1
TGTGCCAGCAGCTGGGGGACAGGTGGAAACACCATATATTTT
CASSWGTGGNTIYF
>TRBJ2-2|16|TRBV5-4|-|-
TGTGCCAGCAGCTTTTTTTCCGGGAGAGACACCGGGGAGCTGTTTTTT
CASSFFSGRDTGELFF
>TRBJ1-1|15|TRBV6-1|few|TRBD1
TGTGCCAGCAGTGAAGGAGTATGGACAGGGGGTTATGCTTTCTTT
CASSEGVWTGGYAFF
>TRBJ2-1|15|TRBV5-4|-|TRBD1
TGTGCCAGCAGCCAGGACAGGGGGTCCTACAATGAGCAGTTCTTC
CASSQDRGSYNEQFF
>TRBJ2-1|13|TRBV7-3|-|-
TGTGCCAGCAGCCCTTTCCCCCAGGGCGAGCAGTTCTTC
CASSPFPQGEQFF
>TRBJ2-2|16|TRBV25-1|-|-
TGTGCCAGCAGATCCCAGGGGCAGCCAAACACCGGGGAGCTGTTTTTT
CASRSQGQPNTGELFF
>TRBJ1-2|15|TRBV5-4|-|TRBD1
TGTGCCAGCAGCTTAACGGCGGGACAGCCCTATGGCTACACCTTC
CASSLTAGQPYGYTF
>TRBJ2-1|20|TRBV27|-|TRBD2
TGTGCCAGCAGTTTAGGCGCGAAGATTAGCGGGTACCCCTCCTACAATGAGCAGTTCTTC
CASSLGAKISGYPSYNEQFF
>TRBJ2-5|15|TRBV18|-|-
TGTGCCAGCTCACCCCCAGCGGAACGGGGGGAGACCCAGTACTTC
CASSPPAERGETQYF
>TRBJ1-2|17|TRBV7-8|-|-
TGTGCCAGCAGCCCCCCCGGGGGGGGGACGACTAACTATGGCTACACCTTC
CASSPPGGGTTNYGYTF
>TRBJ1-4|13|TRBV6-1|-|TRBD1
TGTGCCAGCAGGGACAGGGGGCACGAAAAACTGTTTTTT
CASRDRGHEKLFF
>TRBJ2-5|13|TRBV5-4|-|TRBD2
TGTGCCACCCATAGGGAGGGGAGGGAGACCCAGTACTTC
CATHREGRETQYF